The clone carrying this T cell receptor beta chain was counted only a few times. Its antigen remains unknown. This record comes from a study of cytomegalovirus exposure and HLA in healthy donors. Study details: Roughly 180 million T cells yielded 117 million unique TCR beta sequences, as an earlier analysis found. Ancestry clustering placed 70% to 85% of around 400 genotyped donors in the Caucasian-associated cluster.

The PCR ran on 60 Vbeta and 13 Jbeta primers. The table came from immunoSEQ multiplex PCR; TCRdb's copy has only in-frame clones and leaves some out. Of under 200,000 clones listed, roughly an eighth are singletons. Study-wide findings and caveats: CMV serostatus was the sole immune exposure information available.

Germline CDR1 and CDR2: LNHDA and SQIVND (reference sequence). Trimming removed 5 bases from V and 4 bases from J, with 9 bases in between. This CDR3 has 13 amino acids. The source material was PBMCs. The chain employs TRBV19 and TRBJ1-5; D unclear. The TCR sequence derives from a man in his forties or fifties in good health and CMV-seropositive. The CDR3, as DNA: TGTGCCAGTAGTTTCAGGAGGAATCAGCCCCAGCATTTT. Translated: CASSFRRNQPQHF.